Below, 26 T cell receptor beta chains from the same sample are listed, as sequenced in a study of control samples from healthy donors and cancer patients. The protocol was immunoSEQ multiplex PCR, while the TCRdb copy is restricted to in-frame clones and leaves out a portion. The sample contains 29,000 or so clones, 70% to 90% of which appear only once. Source material: formalin-fixed, paraffin-embedded tissue. The receptors stem from a female donor with melanoma.

The gene calls are TRBV30 and TRBJ2-3; D is uncertain. The CDR3 has 14 residues. V was shortened by 2 bases and J by 1 base, with 10 bases between the two germline ends. Per the germline V gene, CDR1 is GTSNPN and CDR2 is SVGIG (reference sequence). CDR3 nucleotide sequence: TGTGCCTGGAGTAGAATGCATCGCACAGATACGCAGTATTTT. Residues: CAWSRMHRTDTQYF.

This chain connects TRBV20-1 to TRBJ1-1, with D unclear. CDR1 DFQATT and CDR2 SNEGSKA come from the germline V gene (reference sequence). The CDR3 length is 11 residues. The V end was cut by 1 base, the J end by 1 base, with 1 base between. The CDR3 nucleotides are TGCAGTGCTAGAGGGAACACTGAAGCTTTCTTT. Translated, it gives CSARGNTEAFF.

The chain combines TRBV6-2 or TRBV6-3 with TRBJ1-2; a possible D gene is TRBD1 (5 bases). CDR3 length equals 12 residues. Looked up from germline, CDR1 is MNHEY and CDR2 is SVGEGT. Trimming shortened V by 4 bases and J by 9 bases, and 12 bases separated the two germline ends. The CDR3 coding sequence is TGTGCCAGCAGTTCCGGGACCGCGCGCTACACCTTC. This translates into CASSSGTARYTF.

The gene calls are TRBV24-1 and TRBJ2-3; D is unresolved. This CDR3 has 12 amino acids. The V gene lost 6 bases and the J gene lost 8 bases, with 11 bases spanning the gap. From germline, CDR1 is KGHDR and CDR2 SFDVKD. The CDR3 loop is CATSFGSGTQYF. For the CDR3, the DNA is TGTGCCACCAGTTTCGGGTCCGGTACGCAGTATTTT.

A single count supports this clone. The chain links TRBV29-1 to TRBJ1-2; D is uncertain. CDR1 SQVTM and CDR2 ANQGSEA come from the germline V gene. This CDR3 is 11 amino acids long. Trimming took off 3 bases at V and 4 bases at J, with 6 bases between the two ends. In DNA, the CDR3 is TGCAGCGTTGACTCTGGCTATGGCTACACCTTC. This gives the protein CSVDSGYGYTF. Full variable domain (remainder filled in from reference TRBV29-1 and TRBJ1-2): SAVISQKPSRDICQRGTSLTIQCQVDSQVTMMFWYRQQPGQSLTLIATANQGSEATYESGFVIDKFPISRPNLTFSTLTVSNMSPEDSSIYLCSVDSGYGYTFGSGTRLTVV.

The chain couples TRBV2 to TRBJ1-2, with D unresolved. The CDR3 sequence is 14 residues long. From germline, CDR1 is SNHLY and CDR2 FYNNEI. Between the trimmed V and J ends, which lost 5 bases and 4 bases, there was a span of 14 bases. The CDR3: CASSREGAPYGYTF. CDR3 nucleotide sequence: TGTGCCAGCAGTCGGGAGGGTGCTCCCTATGGCTACACCTTC.

The J gene is TRBJ2-3, the V gene TRBV5-1; perhaps TRBD1 as D (5 bases). With 5 bases removed from V and 1 base from J, the gap between germline ends came to 14 bases. Per the germline V gene, CDR1 is SGHRS and CDR2 is YFSETQ. CDR3 length: 15 residues. The CDR3 loop reads CASSLDSQRTDTQYF. The CDR3 DNA is TGCGCCAGCAGTCTCGACAGCCAACGCACAGATACGCAGTATTTT.

This clone showed up just once. The chain is built from TRBV6-6 and TRBJ1-2; 12 bases match TRBD1. Germline V CDR1 and CDR2: MNHNY, SVGAGI (reference sequence). The V gene end was trimmed by 4 bases and the J gene end by 7 bases; junction bases not matched to a gene: 4. This CDR3 contains 14 residues. The CDR3 sequence is CASSWGQGAIGYTF. CDR3 bases: TGTGCCAGCAGTTGGGGACAGGGGGCGATTGGCTACACCTTC.

The chain links TRBV6-5 to TRBJ1-1; possible D gene TRBD1, 6 bases. Germline CDR1 and CDR2: MNHEY and SVGAGI. The CDR3 has 13 residues. Trimming took off 3 bases at V and 4 bases at J, with 9 bases between the two ends. The CDR3 nucleotides read TGTGCCAGCAGTTATTTGGGGGCCACTGAAGCTTTCTTT. This translates into CASSYLGATEAFF.

This chain uses TRBV4-3 with TRBJ2-2; TRBD1 agrees at 10 bases. This CDR3 is built from 15 residues. V lost 4 bases to trimming and J lost 7 bases; unmatched junction nucleotides: 6. Germline V gives CDR1 LGHNA, CDR2 YSLEER. CDR3 sequence reads: CASSLRDRGYGELFF. CDR3 bases: TGCGCCAGCAGCCTAAGGGACAGGGGATACGGGGAGCTGTTTTTT.

V usage is TRBV5-1 and J usage is TRBJ1-2; D gene uncertain. The CDR3 loop spans 16 amino acids. Between the trimmed V and J ends, which lost 0 bases and 3 bases, there was a span of 15 bases. CDR1 is SGHRS and CDR2 is YFSETQ in the germline V gene. CDR3 nucleotide sequence: TGCGCCAGCAGCTTGGGGAGCGGGCTGGGCTACTATGGCTACACCTTC. Protein product: CASSLGSGLGYYGYTF.

This clone is a singleton in its sample. The chain recombines TRBV4-1 with TRBJ2-7, with D perhaps matching TRBD1 (6 bases). The CDR3 is 14 amino acids. Germline CDR1 reads MGHRA; CDR2 reads YSYEKL. V lost 4 bases to trimming and J lost 2 bases, with 12 bases between them. CDR3 amino acids: CASSPRTATYEQYF. In DNA, the CDR3 is TGCGCCAGCAGCCCCCGGACAGCGACCTACGAGCAGTACTTC.

The chain links TRBV5-1 to TRBJ2-3, with 7 bases that match TRBD2. With V trimmed by 7 bases and J by 6 bases, 11 bases remained unmatched. Germline V gene lookup returns CDR1 SGHRS and CDR2 YFSETQ. The CDR3 sequence is 14 residues long. As DNA, the CDR3 is TGCGCCAGCGGGATTTATACCGGGGGGGATACGCAGTATTTT. Translation: CASGIYTGGDTQYF.

There are a few counts of this clone. V usage is TRBV6-5 and J usage is TRBJ2-2; possibly TRBD2 for D (5 bases). Germline V gene data show CDR1 as MNHEY and CDR2 as SVGAGI. The CDR3 totals 12 residues. Deletions cut 6 bases from V and 5 bases from J, with 7 bases between. The CDR3 reads CASRGSTGELFF. Here the CDR3 DNA reads TGTGCCAGCAGGGGGAGTACCGGGGAGCTGTTTTTT.

J is TRBJ2-3 and V is TRBV19; TRBD1 might be the D (5 bases). The V gene's germline CDR1 is LNHDA and CDR2 SQIVND (reference sequence). Trimming took off 6 bases at V and 4 bases at J, with 17 bases between the two ends. CDR3 size: 15 residues. CDR3 region: CASSPGAVFADTQYF. The CDR3, as DNA: TGTGCCAGTAGCCCTGGGGCGGTATTCGCAGATACGCAGTATTTT.

This CDR3 is CASSMGFRVNYGYTF. For the CDR3, the DNA is TGTGCCAGTAGTATGGGGTTTCGGGTGAACTATGGCTACACCTTC. The J gene is TRBJ1-2, the V gene TRBV19; D is unresolved. Trimming took off 3 bases at V and 2 bases at J, with 13 bases between the two ends. From germline, CDR1 is LNHDA and CDR2 SQIVND (reference sequence). The CDR3 consists of 15 residues.

The chain combines TRBV6-5 with TRBJ2-7; 9 bases match TRBD2. V lost 3 bases to trimming and J lost 2 bases; unmatched junction nucleotides: 8. Per the germline V gene, CDR1 is MNHEY and CDR2 is SVGAGI. CDR3 length equals 16 residues. CDR3: CASSYLRTSATYEQYF. As DNA, the CDR3 is TGTGCCAGCAGTTATTTACGGACTAGCGCTACCTACGAGCAGTACTTC.

The chain uses TRBV5-1 and TRBJ2-7, with a weak D call TRBD1 (5 bases). V dropped 1 base and J dropped 2 bases, with 10 bases sitting between them. CDR1 and CDR2 from the germline V gene are SGHRS and YFSETQ. CDR3 size: 14 residues. CDR3 sequence: CASSLRGHTYEQYF. The DNA of the CDR3 is TGCGCCAGCAGCTTGAGGGGCCATACCTACGAGCAGTACTTC.

The sample holds a few counts of this clone. The rearrangement joins TRBV5-1 to TRBJ2-2, with TRBD1 matching over 7 bases. Germline lookup yields CDR1 SGHRS and CDR2 YFSETQ. This CDR3 has 17 amino acids. V shed 3 bases and J 1 base; nucleotides not matched to a gene: 9. CDR3 sequence (DNA): TGCGCCAGCAGCTGGGACCCCCAGGGGGAGAACACCGGGGAGCTGTTTTTT. This gives the protein CASSWDPQGENTGELFF.

The gene calls are TRBV18 and TRBJ1-1; 7 bases are a match to TRBD1. After removal of 4 bases from V and 6 bases from J, the junction contained 8 bases not matched to a gene. The CDR3 loop spans 14 amino acids. Germline loops: CDR1 KGHSH, CDR2 LQKENI. CDR3 in amino acids: CASSLTDRVAEAFF. CDR3 nucleotide sequence: TGTGCCAGCTCACTGACCGACAGGGTGGCTGAAGCTTTCTTT.

The V call is TRBV11-3, the J call TRBJ2-1; no definite D call. This CDR3 is built from 12 residues. Germline-derived CDR1 and CDR2 are SGHNT and YENEEA. Trimming took off 5 bases at V and 9 bases at J, with 11 bases between the two ends. CDR3 amino acids: CASSSGWGEQFF. The DNA for the CDR3 is TGTGCCAGCAGCAGTGGCTGGGGTGAGCAGTTCTTC.

The rearrangement uses TRBV6-6 and TRBJ1-1, with a weak D call TRBD1 (5 bases). CDR3 length equals 15 residues. V lost 7 bases, J lost 6 bases, and 21 bases lay in between. Germline CDR1 is MNHNY and CDR2 is SVGAGI (reference sequence). CDR3 nucleotides: TGTGCCAGCAAGGAGTCGGGGGTACGGGGCGCTGAAGCTTTCTTT. Its translation is CASKESGVRGAEAFF.

This chain connects TRBV7-2 to TRBJ2-3; D may be TRBD1 (5 bases). This CDR3 contains 12 residues. V was cut by 5 bases and J by 4 bases, with 7 bases left in between. Germline CDR1 and CDR2: SGHTA and FQGNSA. CDR3 nucleotide sequence: TGTGCCAGCAGCCAGACAGCAGATACGCAGTATTTT. Amino acids: CASSQTADTQYF.

This clone was observed once. V and J are TRBV18 and TRBJ2-7; D is unresolved. Germline V lookup: CDR1 KGHSH, CDR2 LQKENI. The CDR3 is 14 residues long. Trimming removed 3 bases from V and 2 bases from J, with 11 bases in between. CDR3 region: CASSPIQLTYEQYF. As DNA, the CDR3 is TGTGCCAGCTCACCTATACAATTAACCTACGAGCAGTACTTC.

The rearrangement joins TRBV7-6 to TRBJ2-7; D not resolved. Deletions cut 8 bases from V and 7 bases from J, with 18 bases between. This CDR3 spans 13 amino acids. Germline CDR1 and CDR2: SGHVS and FNYEAQ. The CDR3 region is CASGQSHLREQYF. In DNA, the CDR3 is TGTGCCAGCGGCCAGAGCCACCTCAGGGAGCAGTACTTC.

CDR3 bases: TGTGCCAGCAACAGGGAGAGCTCCTATAATTCACCCCTCCACTTT. As protein: CASNRESSYNSPLHF. The chain joins TRBV2 to TRBJ1-6; D is perhaps TRBD1 (6 bases). The germline V and J ends were trimmed by 7 bases and 0 bases, with 10 bases remaining between them. Germline-derived CDR1 and CDR2 are SNHLY and FYNNEI. This CDR3 comprises 15 residues. The full variable domain, rest sourced from reference TRBV2 and TRBJ1-6, is EPEVTQTPSHQVTQMGQEVILRCVPISNHLYFYWYRQILGQKVEFLVSFYNNEISEKSEIFDDQFSVERPDGSNFTLKIRSTKLEDSAMYFCASNRESSYNSPLHFGNGTRLTVT.